This T cell receptor (beta chain) emerged from a study of cytomegalovirus exposure and HLA in healthy donors. PCR involved 60 Vbeta and 13 Jbeta primers. Data came from immunoSEQ multiplex PCR; TCRdb stores just in-frame clones and leaves some out. The sample consists of 150,000 to 200,000 clones, about 80% of them appearing once. A note on this clone: Antigen specificity is unknown.

Study conclusions and caveats: TCR beta V- and J-gene trimming, according to a later analysis, was linked to a missense DCLRE1C variant. The investigators catalogued 164 TCR beta chains as cytomegalovirus-associated. Later analysis identified 16,951 TCR beta sequences associated with HLA alleles, using a false discovery rate threshold of 0.05. What a later analysis reportedly showed was that an Asian-associated ancestry cluster had fewer N-insertions than the approximately 700-donor mean.

The V end lost 7 bases, the J end lost 4 bases, and 17 bases lay between the germline ends. This CDR3 has 14 amino acids. Looked up from germline, CDR1 is WNHNN and CDR2 is SYGVQD (reference sequence). Material: PBMCs. This chain connects TRBV10-1 to TRBJ2-7, with TRBD1 as a possible D gene (6 bases). The TCR was taken from a woman aged 45-59 years in good health and CMV-seronegative. CDR3 DNA sequence: TGCGCCAGCACCGCACCGGGACACAGTTACGAGCAGTACTTC. Translated, it gives CASTAPGHSYEQYF.